Many counts were recorded for the clone carrying this TCR beta chain. Its matching antigen is unknown. This CDR3 is built from 16 residues. From germline, CDR1 is MDHEN and CDR2 SYDVKM. The V and J ends lost 5 bases and 2 bases, in that order; junction bases with no gene match: 11. They built TCR cDNA with 5'RACE template switching, a step that put in a universal primer site and UMIs. TCRdb independently ran MiXCR on the 5' RACE reads; one entry per CDR3 protein. The sample has over 150,000 distinct CDR3 sequences, 6% to 7.5% seen once; the top ten hold over 2%. This entry comes from a study of T cells after yellow fever vaccination. Findings and limits, study-wide: Shared CD4/CD8 clonotypes were a small share, likely from convergent recombination.

The receptor was isolated from a man aged 18 to 35 who received the YFV17D yellow fever vaccine. V gene TRBV28 combines with J gene TRBJ2-5, with TRBD1 matching over 7 bases. This specimen consisted of CD4+ T cells sorted from PBMCs, obtained about 5 days after the first yellow fever vaccination. CDR3 region: CASSHRQGRGQETQYF. The CDR3 DNA is TGTGCCAGCAGTCACCGACAGGGTCGGGGACAAGAGACCCAGTACTTC.